This TCR beta chain originates from a study of Ad26.COV2.S vaccination and SARS-CoV-2 variants. Clones were sequenced by immunoSEQ multiplex PCR, and TCRdb holds only the in-frame ones, with some missing. The sample shows approximately 340,000 clones, under 95% of them seen only once. The V gene lost 5 bases and the J gene lost 6 bases, with 11 bases spanning the gap. The CDR3 loop spans 12 amino acids. Germline V gene data show CDR1 as PRHDT and CDR2 as FYEKMQ (reference sequence). The sample was peripheral blood, taken after recovery from COVID-19. This clonotype originated in a human donor who had recovered from COVID-19. The gene calls are TRBV13 and TRBJ2-7; D tentatively reads TRBD1 or TRBD2 (5 bases each). CDR3 nucleotides: TGTGCCAGCAGCGCCGGGACGGCCGAGCAGTACTTC. It is translated as CASSAGTAEQYF. Full variable domain (rest looked up from reference TRBV13 and TRBJ2-7): AAGVIQSPRHLIKEKRETATLKCYPIPRHDTVYWYQQGPGQDPQFLISFYEKMQSDKGSIPDRFSAQQFSDYHSELNMSSLELGDSALYFCASSAGTAEQYFGPGTRLTVT.